A selection of T cell receptor beta chains follows, all from one sample in a study of shared clonotypes between healthy human individuals. Libraries were prepared by immunoSEQ multiplex PCR; TCRdb keeps only in-frame clonotypes and omits some of them. The sample has roughly 1,600,000 clones, approximately 98.5% seen once; the top ten hold under 0.45%. The sample comprised naive CD4+ T cells sorted from blood. Source of these receptors: a man aged 25 to 40 in good health. Both conserved end residues are part of each CDR3. The D gene is left open where the match is weak. Size tells how often a clone was seen (once, few, many) or the class of an expanded clone, and some rows leave it out.

D gene: -; J gene: TRBJ1-1; clone size: -; V gene: TRBV27; CDR3 protein: CASSLIASNTEAFF; CDR3 DNA: TGTGCCAGCAGTTTAATCGCGTCGAACACTGAAGCTTTCTTT
D gene: -; J gene: TRBJ2-7; clone size: -; V gene: TRBV29-1; CDR3 protein: CSVTNQGYEQYF; CDR3 DNA: TGCAGCGTTACAAACCAGGGTTACGAGCAGTACTTC
D gene: -; J gene: TRBJ2-7; clone size: once; V gene: TRBV18; CDR3 protein: CASSRSYEQYF; CDR3 DNA: TGTGCCAGCTCTCGCTCCTACGAGCAGTACTTC
D gene: -; J gene: TRBJ2-1; clone size: -; V gene: TRBV29-1; CDR3 protein: CSVEFVAASYNEQFF; CDR3 DNA: TGCAGCGTTGAATTCGTGGCTGCTTCCTACAATGAGCAGTTCTTC
D gene: -; J gene: TRBJ1-1; clone size: -; V gene: TRBV5-3; CDR3 protein: CARRDGQMAFF; CDR3 DNA: TGTGCCAGAAGGGACGGACAAATGGCTTTCTTT
D gene: TRBD2; J gene: TRBJ2-1; clone size: -; V gene: TRBV18; CDR3 protein: CASSPRTSGSLREQFF; CDR3 DNA: TGTGCCAGCTCACCACGGACTAGCGGGAGTCTCCGAGAGCAGTTCTTC
D gene: -; J gene: TRBJ2-1; clone size: once; V gene: TRBV10-3; CDR3 protein: CAISEIRFVQFF; CDR3 DNA: TGTGCCATCAGTGAGATAAGGTTCGTACAGTTCTTC
D gene: TRBD1; J gene: TRBJ2-1; clone size: -; V gene: TRBV7-2; CDR3 protein: CASSLMVMAGGEQFF; CDR3 DNA: TGTGCCAGCAGCTTAATGGTTATGGCAGGGGGTGAGCAGTTCTTC
D gene: -; J gene: TRBJ2-5; clone size: once; V gene: TRBV9; CDR3 protein: CASSIGGVSQETQYF; CDR3 DNA: TGTGCCAGCAGCATAGGAGGGGTCAGCCAAGAGACCCAGTACTTC
D gene: TRBD1; J gene: TRBJ1-5; clone size: -; V gene: TRBV2; CDR3 protein: CASSERTGLNQPQHF; CDR3 DNA: TGTGCCAGCAGTGAGCGGACAGGCCTCAATCAGCCCCAGCATTTT
D gene: TRBD1; J gene: TRBJ1-5; clone size: -; V gene: TRBV18; CDR3 protein: CASSQSGKQGPLGPQHF; CDR3 DNA: TGTGCCAGCTCACAAAGCGGAAAACAGGGGCCATTAGGGCCCCAGCATTTT
D gene: -; J gene: TRBJ2-7; clone size: -; V gene: TRBV5-6; CDR3 protein: CASTKTGGPPGNEQYF; CDR3 DNA: TGTGCCAGCACCAAAACCGGGGGCCCACCGGGGAACGAGCAGTACTTC
D gene: TRBD2; J gene: TRBJ2-3; clone size: -; V gene: TRBV7-6; CDR3 protein: CASSLAGASGGTDTQYF; CDR3 DNA: TGTGCCAGCAGCTTAGCCGGGGCTAGCGGGGGGACAGATACGCAGTATTTT
D gene: TRBD2; J gene: TRBJ2-1; clone size: -; V gene: TRBV5-6; CDR3 protein: CASIPPGLVGEQFF; CDR3 DNA: TGTGCCAGCATCCCCCCGGGACTAGTGGGTGAGCAGTTCTTC
D gene: -; J gene: TRBJ1-1; clone size: -; V gene: TRBV5-1; CDR3 protein: CASSWLDRNTEAFF; CDR3 DNA: TGCGCCAGCAGCTGGCTAGACAGGAACACTGAAGCTTTCTTT
D gene: TRBD1; J gene: TRBJ2-7; clone size: -; V gene: TRBV2; CDR3 protein: CASQGQFSYEQYF; CDR3 DNA: TGTGCCAGCCAGGGACAGTTCTCCTACGAGCAGTACTTC